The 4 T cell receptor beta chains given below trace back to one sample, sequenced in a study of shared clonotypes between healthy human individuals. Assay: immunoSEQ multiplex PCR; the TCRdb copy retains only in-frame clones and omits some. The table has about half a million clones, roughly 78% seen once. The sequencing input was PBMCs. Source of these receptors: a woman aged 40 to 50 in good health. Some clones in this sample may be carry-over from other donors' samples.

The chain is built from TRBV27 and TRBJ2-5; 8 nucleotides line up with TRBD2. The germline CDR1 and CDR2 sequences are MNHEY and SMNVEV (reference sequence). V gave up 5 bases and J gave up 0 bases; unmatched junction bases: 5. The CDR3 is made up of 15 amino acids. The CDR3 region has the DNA TGTGCCAGCAGTCCCCTTAGCGGGAACCAAGAGACCCAGTACTTC. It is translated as CASSPLSGNQETQYF.

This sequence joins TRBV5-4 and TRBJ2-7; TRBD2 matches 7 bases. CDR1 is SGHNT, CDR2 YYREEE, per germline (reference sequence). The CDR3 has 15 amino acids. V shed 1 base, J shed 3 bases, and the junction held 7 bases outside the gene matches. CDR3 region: CASSLSGGLGYEQYF. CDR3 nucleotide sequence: TGTGCCAGCAGCTTGTCGGGGGGATTGGGCTACGAGCAGTACTTC.

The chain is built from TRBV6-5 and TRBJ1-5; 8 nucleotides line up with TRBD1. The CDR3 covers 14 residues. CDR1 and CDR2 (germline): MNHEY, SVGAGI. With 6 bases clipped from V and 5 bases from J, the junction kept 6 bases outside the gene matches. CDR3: CASSFGQGYQPQHF. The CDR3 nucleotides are TGTGCCAGCAGCTTTGGACAGGGCTATCAGCCCCAGCATTTT.

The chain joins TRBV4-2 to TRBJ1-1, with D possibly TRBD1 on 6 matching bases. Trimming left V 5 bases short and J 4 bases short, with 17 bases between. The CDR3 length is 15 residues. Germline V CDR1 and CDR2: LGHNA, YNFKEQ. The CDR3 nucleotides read TGTGCCAGCAGCTCAGGAGACAGGATGGGCACTGAAGCTTTCTTT. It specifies CASSSGDRMGTEAFF.